The 17 T cell receptor beta chains in this list originate from one sample, sequenced in a study of T-cell memory formation after mild COVID-19. TCRdb re-derived calls from the 5' RACE reads in MiXCR, one entry per CDR3 protein. There are roughly 320,000 distinct CDR3 sequences in the sample; 25% to 30% occur only once, and approximately 13% lies in the top ten. Sequenced: PBMCs or a T cell subset sorted from them (not recorded which). Receptors originate from an adult woman who had mild COVID-19 (a few samples of this study predate the infection). Cell type and time point are not known.

This clonotype occurred a few times. This rearrangement joins TRBV10-3 to TRBJ1-2; D unresolved. CDR3 length: 12 residues. Trimming pared 11 bases from V and 4 bases from J, leaving 14 bases between. The germline gives CDR1 ENHRY, CDR2 SYGVKD. CDR3 coding DNA: TGTGCCGCCCGATCGCAGGCCTATGGCTACACCTTC. Translated, it gives CAARSQAYGYTF.

This clonotype turned up a few times. The V and J genes are TRBV20-1 and TRBJ1-5; TRBD1 agrees at 8 bases. Germline loops: CDR1 DFQATT, CDR2 SNEGSKA (reference sequence). The CDR3 covers 15 residues. V was pared by 6 bases and J by 5 bases, with 12 bases of the junction left unmatched. The CDR3 spells CSAKEGRQGYQPQHF. The CDR3 DNA sequence: TGCAGTGCAAAAGAGGGACGACAGGGGTATCAGCCCCAGCATTTT.

This clonotype was observed once. This sequence joins TRBV29-1 and TRBJ2-7; possibly TRBD1 or TRBD2 for D (5 bases each). The CDR3 contains 16 residues. The V gene lost 6 bases and the J gene lost 3 bases, with 24 bases spanning the gap. Germline V gene data show CDR1 as SQVTM and CDR2 as ANQGSEA. This CDR3 reads CSVLGSNRDDIYEQYF. The CDR3 DNA reads TGCAGCGTCCTGGGGTCGAACCGGGACGACATCTACGAGCAGTACTTC.

The rearrangement uses TRBV5-6 and TRBJ2-7; D gene ambiguous. V was clipped by 2 bases and J by 3 bases, with 12 bases between them. Germline loops: CDR1 SGHDT, CDR2 YYEEEE. The CDR3 consists of 14 residues. CDR3 DNA sequence: TGTGCCAGCAGCTTAGAAGGGCTAAACTACGAGCAGTACTTC. Amino acids: CASSLEGLNYEQYF.

There are a few counts of this clonotype. The chain has TRBV4-1 and TRBJ2-4, with 10 bases aligning to TRBD2. CDR1 MGHRA and CDR2 YSYEKL come from the germline V gene. This CDR3 is built from 16 residues. The trim removed 2 bases at V and 13 bases at J, leaving 14 bases unmatched. The CDR3 DNA sequence: TGCGCCAGCAGCCAACAATTCGTCCAGCGGGGGGGAGGGCAGTACTTC. It codes for CASSQQFVQRGGGQYF.

This clonotype has a handful of counts. The chain employs TRBV7-6 and TRBJ2-1; D may be TRBD2 (5 bases). V dropped 1 base and J dropped 8 bases, with 12 bases sitting between them. Looked up from germline, CDR1 is SGHVS and CDR2 is FNYEAQ. This CDR3 has 14 residues. The CDR3 sequence: CASSLDTEDDEQFF. The CDR3 region has the DNA TGTGCCAGCAGCTTAGATACGGAGGACGATGAGCAGTTCTTC. The entire variable domain, with the rest obtained from reference TRBV7-6 and TRBJ2-1, is as follows: GAGVSQSPRYKVTKRGQDVALRCDPISGHVSLYWYRQALGQGPEFLTYFNYEAQQDKSGLPNDRFSAERPEGSISTLTIQRTEQRDSAMYRCASSLDTEDDEQFFGPGTRLTVL.

This chain connects TRBV3-1 to TRBJ2-5; tentatively, D is TRBD1 (5 bases). Germline CDR1 LGHDT, CDR2 YNNKEL (reference sequence). V gave up 0 bases and J gave up 5 bases, with 13 bases separating them. This CDR3 spans 15 amino acids. The CDR3: CASSQDSAGSETQYF. CDR3 DNA sequence: TGTGCCAGCAGCCAAGATTCGGCAGGGTCGGAGACCCAGTACTTC.

V gene TRBV7-8 combines with J gene TRBJ1-5; no definite D call. With 5 bases removed from V and 3 bases from J, the gap between germline ends came to 11 bases. The CDR3 covers 14 residues. The germline V gene has CDR1 SGHVS and CDR2 FQNEAQ. CDR3 sequence: CASSPERDNQPQHF. CDR3 in DNA: TGTGCCAGCAGCCCCGAGAGGGACAATCAGCCCCAGCATTTT.

The V and J genes are TRBV6-6 and TRBJ2-1; the D gene is possibly TRBD2 (6 bases). The CDR3 runs to 14 residues. Germline loops: CDR1 MNHNY, CDR2 SVGAGI (reference sequence). Trimming removed 2 bases at V and 7 bases at J, with 12 bases between. CDR3 sequence: CASSYGAGRNEQFF. The CDR3 region has the DNA TGTGCCAGCAGTTACGGGGCGGGGAGGAATGAGCAGTTCTTC.

This clonotype was found a few times. The chain recombines TRBV6-5 with TRBJ2-1; 13 positions agree with TRBD2. Trimming at V came to 7 bases and at J to 8 bases, leaving 11 bases not matched to a gene. In germline, CDR1 is MNHEY, CDR2 SVGAGI. CDR3 length: 16 residues. The CDR3 sequence is CASTALLAGGPDEQFF. DNA of the CDR3: TGTGCCAGCACCGCATTACTAGCGGGAGGGCCTGATGAGCAGTTCTTC.

The J gene is TRBJ2-3, the V gene TRBV10-3; the D is unclear. CDR3 length equals 18 residues. Germline assignment: CDR1 ENHRY and CDR2 SYGVKD. V gave up 0 bases and J gave up 0 bases, with 16 bases separating them. In nucleotides, the CDR3 is TGTGCCATCAGTGAGTCTGCCCGACTCAGACTTAGCACAGATACGCAGTATTTT. It yields the protein CAISESARLRLSTDTQYF.

The chain recombines TRBV14 with TRBJ1-1; D possibly corresponds to TRBD1 (5 bases). Trimming took 6 bases from V and 0 from J, leaving 11 bases between them. CDR1 is SGHDN and CDR2 is FVKESK in the germline V gene. The CDR3 has 14 amino acids. CDR3 sequence: CASSARDLNTEAFF. In DNA, the CDR3 is TGTGCCAGCAGTGCACGGGACCTGAACACTGAAGCTTTCTTT.

The chain is built from TRBV12-3 or TRBV12-4 and TRBJ2-7; TRBD2 aligns across 12 bases. V was pared by 5 bases and J by 3 bases, with 5 bases of the junction left unmatched. The CDR3 is 15 residues long. Here the CDR3 DNA reads TGTGCCAGCAGTCCGCAGACTAGCGGGGGCTACGAGCAGTACTTC. It translates to CASSPQTSGGYEQYF.

V gene TRBV7-2 combines with J gene TRBJ2-3; 13 nucleotides line up with TRBD2. From germline, CDR1 is SGHTA and CDR2 FQGNSA. The CDR3 consists of 14 residues. Trimming took 4 bases from V and 7 from J; bases not matched to a gene: 2. CDR3 sequence: CASSSTSGRHTQYF. In DNA, the CDR3 is TGTGCCAGCAGCTCGACTAGCGGGAGGCATACGCAGTATTTT.

This chain links TRBV7-2 with TRBJ2-1; 9 positions agree with TRBD2. The germline V gene encodes CDR1 SGHTA and CDR2 FQGNSA. The CDR3 has 16 amino acids. Trimming took 2 bases from V and 9 from J; bases not matched to a gene: 11. The CDR3 sequence: CASSLSWRRAGGEQFF. CDR3 DNA: TGTGCCAGCAGCTTATCCTGGAGGAGAGCGGGGGGTGAGCAGTTCTTC.

The chain links TRBV6-5 to TRBJ2-7; a possible D gene is TRBD1 (6 bases). The CDR3 contains 15 residues. Germline lookup yields CDR1 MNHEY and CDR2 SVGAGI. The ends were cut back, 9 bases at V and 3 bases at J, with 21 bases in the middle. The CDR3 DNA is TGTGCCAGTACCCTCTCCCACAGGGTCGTCTACGAGCAGTACTTC. Protein sequence: CASTLSHRVVYEQYF.

The chain is built from TRBV30 and TRBJ2-4; tentatively, D is TRBD1 (6 bases). Trimming shortened V by 2 bases and J by 13 bases, and 15 bases separated the two germline ends. The CDR3 extends over 12 amino acids. CDR1 is GTSNPN, CDR2 SVGIG, per germline (reference sequence). CDR3 sequence: CAWSSPGERQYF. CDR3 sequence (DNA): TGTGCCTGGAGTTCCCCAGGGGAAAGACAGTACTTC.